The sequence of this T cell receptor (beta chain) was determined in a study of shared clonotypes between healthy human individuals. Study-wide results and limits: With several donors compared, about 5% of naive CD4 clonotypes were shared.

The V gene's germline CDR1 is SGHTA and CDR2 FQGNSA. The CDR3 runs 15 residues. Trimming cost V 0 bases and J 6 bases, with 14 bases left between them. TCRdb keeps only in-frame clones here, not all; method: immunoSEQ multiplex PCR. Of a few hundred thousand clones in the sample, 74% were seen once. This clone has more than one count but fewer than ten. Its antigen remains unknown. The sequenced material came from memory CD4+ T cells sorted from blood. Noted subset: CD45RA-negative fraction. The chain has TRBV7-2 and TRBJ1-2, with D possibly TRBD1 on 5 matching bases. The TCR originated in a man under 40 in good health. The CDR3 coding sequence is TGTGCCAGCAGCTTAGCTAGGGGCGATAGGGATGGCTACACCTTC. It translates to CASSLARGDRDGYTF.